Listed here are 24 T cell receptor beta chains from one sample, sequenced in a study of PD-1 blockade in classical Hodgkin lymphoma. The time point is: cycle 4 day 1 (C4D1), after 5 to 7 weeks of nivolumab. Relapse after autologous stem cell transplantation occurred in every patient, and brentuximab vedotin exposure varied. Libraries were prepared by immunoSEQ multiplex PCR; TCRdb keeps only in-frame clonotypes and omits some of them. This table holds some 93,000 clones, around 80% found once. The source material was peripheral blood mononuclear cells (PBMCs), sampled before the fourth cycle of nivolumab. Receptors originate from a human donor with classical Hodgkin lymphoma.

This sequence joins TRBV5-1 and TRBJ1-6; tentative D call: TRBD1 (5 bases). The germline V gene has CDR1 SGHRS and CDR2 YFSETQ. The V gene lost 4 bases and the J gene lost 7 bases, with 9 bases spanning the gap. This CDR3 has 13 amino acids. The CDR3 coding sequence is TGCGCCAGCAGCCCAGAGGGGAATTCACCCCTCCACTTT. Translation gives CASSPEGNSPLHF.

This chain uses TRBV5-4 with TRBJ1-1, with 8 bases identical to TRBD1. This CDR3 contains 15 residues. V shed 4 bases, J shed 0 bases, and the junction held 5 bases outside the gene matches. Germline V gives CDR1 SGHNT, CDR2 YYREEE (reference sequence). CDR3 sequence reads: CASSDRQGMNTEAFF. DNA of the CDR3: TGTGCCAGCAGCGATAGACAGGGGATGAACACTGAAGCTTTCTTT.

This clone was picked up a small number of times. The rearrangement joins TRBV6-5 to TRBJ1-1; D not resolved. The CDR3 is 14 amino acids. The V and J ends lost 4 bases and 4 bases respectively, with 13 bases between them. The V gene's germline CDR1 is MNHEY and CDR2 SVGAGI. For the CDR3, the DNA is TGTGCCAGCAGTTTCGCCACTCGGGGCACTGAAGCTTTCTTT. This encodes CASSFATRGTEAFF.

This clone showed up just once. The chain couples TRBV6-5 to TRBJ1-1, with D unclear. Germline V gene data show CDR1 as MNHEY and CDR2 as SVGAGI. The CDR3 runs 11 residues. V lost 5 bases and J lost 7, with 8 bases in between. CDR3 residues: CASSNMLEAFF. In DNA, the CDR3 is TGTGCCAGCAGTAATATGCTTGAAGCTTTCTTT.

The rearrangement links TRBV10-3 to TRBJ2-5; D is unclear. Germline V lookup: CDR1 ENHRY, CDR2 SYGVKD. Trimming removed 6 bases from V and 3 bases from J, with 11 bases in between. The CDR3 is made up of 13 amino acids. CDR3 bases: TGTGCCATCAGCCGTACAGAGGAAGAGACCCAGTACTTC. This translates into CAISRTEEETQYF.

There are a few counts of this clone. The gene calls are TRBV19 and TRBJ1-2, with 7 bases aligning to TRBD1. Per the germline V gene, CDR1 is LNHDA and CDR2 is SQIVND (reference sequence). The CDR3 consists of 13 residues. V gave up 5 bases and J gave up 8 bases; unmatched junction bases: 8. CDR3 nucleotides: TGTGCCAGTAGTCTAAGGGGGCGCGAAGGCTACACCTTC. It translates to CASSLRGREGYTF.

Only one count was recorded for this clone. This sequence joins TRBV2 and TRBJ2-1, with D possibly being TRBD1 (6 bases). With 6 bases removed from V and 4 bases from J, the gap between germline ends came to 10 bases. Looked up from germline, CDR1 is SNHLY and CDR2 is FYNNEI. The CDR3 is 13 residues long. The CDR3 spells CASSPDRYNEQFF. The CDR3 DNA reads TGTGCCAGCAGCCCCGACAGGTACAATGAGCAGTTCTTC.

V usage is TRBV9 and J usage is TRBJ1-1; D is unresolved. This CDR3 has 15 residues. Trimming removed 0 bases at V and 0 bases at J, with 9 bases between. Looked up from germline, CDR1 is SGDLS and CDR2 is YYNGEE. The CDR3 DNA reads TGTGCCAGCAGCGTAGGGCCCCAGTTGAACACTGAAGCTTTCTTT. Protein sequence: CASSVGPQLNTEAFF. Variable domain in full (rest from reference TRBV9 and TRBJ1-1): DSGVTQTPKHLITATGQRVTLRCSPRSGDLSVYWYQQSLDQGLQFLIQYYNGEERAKGNILERFSAQQFPDLHSELNLSSLELGDSALYFCASSVGPQLNTEAFFGQGTRLTVV.

This sequence joins TRBV18 and TRBJ2-1, with D perhaps matching TRBD1 (5 bases). Germline CDR1 reads KGHSH; CDR2 reads LQKENI. The V gene lost 2 bases and the J gene lost 7 bases, with 6 bases spanning the gap. The CDR3 is made up of 12 amino acids. CDR3 coding DNA: TGTGCCAGCTCACCAGCAGGGAATGAGCAGTTCTTC. Amino acids: CASSPAGNEQFF.

V usage is TRBV5-6 and J usage is TRBJ1-1; 8 positions match TRBD1. Looked up from germline, CDR1 is SGHDT and CDR2 is YYEEEE. After removal of 4 bases from V and 13 bases from J, the junction contained 6 bases not matched to a gene. The length of the CDR3 is 11 residues. The chain's CDR3 is CASSRTGRDFF. The CDR3 DNA follows: TGTGCCAGCAGCCGGACAGGGCGGGATTTCTTT.

This clone was observed a single time. The CDR3 spells CASSLGPGQGGNEQFF. The CDR3 DNA follows: TGTGCCAGCAGCTTGGGCCCGGGACAGGGGGGCAATGAGCAGTTCTTC. The rearrangement joins TRBV5-4 to TRBJ2-1; 11 bases fit TRBD1. CDR3 length equals 16 residues. J was trimmed by 6 bases and V by 0 bases; bases with no gene match: 5. CDR1 and CDR2 from the germline V gene are SGHNT and YYREEE (reference sequence).

The rearrangement links TRBV25-1 to TRBJ2-5, with TRBD2 matching over 12 bases. The CDR3 has 16 residues. Germline V gives CDR1 MGHDK, CDR2 SYGVNS. V dropped 2 bases and J dropped 2; count of bases not matched to a gene: 3. CDR3 coding DNA: TGTGCCAGCAGTGAACTAGCGGGAGGGCGTCAAGAGACCCAGTACTTC. As protein: CASSELAGGRQETQYF.

This clone has only one observation. The gene calls are TRBV28 and TRBJ1-2, with no clear D. The V gene's germline CDR1 is MDHEN and CDR2 SYDVKM. V lost 2 bases and J 2 bases, leaving 12 bases between the germline ends. The CDR3 totals 15 residues. This chain's CDR3 is CASSLAEGGNYGYTF. The CDR3 nucleotides read TGTGCCAGCAGTTTAGCCGAGGGAGGGAACTATGGCTACACCTTC.

V gene TRBV19 combines with J gene TRBJ1-6; D is ambiguous. The CDR3 consists of 14 residues. CDR1 LNHDA and CDR2 SQIVND come from the germline V gene (reference sequence). V lost 0 bases to trimming and J lost 6 bases, with 6 bases between them. CDR3 DNA sequence: TGTGCCAGTAGTATAGATAAGAGTAATTCACCCCTCCACTTT. This translates into CASSIDKSNSPLHF. The full variable domain, rest sourced from reference TRBV19 and TRBJ1-6, is DGGITQSPKYLFRKEGQNVTLSCEQNLNHDAMYWYRQDPGQGLRLIYYSQIVNDFQKGDIAEGYSVSREKKESFPLTVTSAQKNPTAFYLCASSIDKSNSPLHFGNGTRLTVT.

The chain combines TRBV27 with TRBJ2-7; TRBD2 matches 11 bases. V shed 3 bases and J 4 bases; nucleotides not matched to a gene: 8. Germline lookup yields CDR1 MNHEY and CDR2 SMNVEV (reference sequence). The CDR3 contains 16 residues. Here the CDR3 reads CASSFSGTSGLYEQYF. As DNA, the CDR3 is TGTGCCAGCAGTTTTAGCGGGACTAGCGGACTATACGAGCAGTACTTC.

This chain joins TRBV7-8 and TRBJ1-6; 7 bases are shared with TRBD1. Unmatched junction bases numbered 12, after V lost 0 bases and J lost 4 bases. The CDR3 contains 19 residues. Germline lookup yields CDR1 SGHVS and CDR2 FQNEAQ. CDR3 sequence reads: CASSLAGRGQTTYNSPLHF. The CDR3 nucleotides read TGTGCCAGCAGCTTAGCCGGTAGGGGACAGACGACTTATAATTCACCCCTCCACTTT.

The V and J genes are TRBV7-7 and TRBJ2-1; 10 nucleotides agree with TRBD2. In germline, CDR1 is SSHAT, CDR2 FNYEAQ (reference sequence). J gave up 6 bases and V 5 bases, and 10 bases lay outside the gene matches. The CDR3 has 16 amino acids. In nucleotides, the CDR3 is TGTGCCAGCAGCCCCGGACTAGCGGCGGGGGTCAATGAGCAGTTCTTC. Residues: CASSPGLAAGVNEQFF. The full variable domain, in which reference TRBV7-7 and TRBJ2-1 provide the parts outside the CDR3, is GAGVSQSPRYKVTKRGQDVTLRCDPISSHATLYWYQQALGQGPEFLTYFNYEAQPDKSGLPSDRFSAERPEGSISTLTIQRTEQRDSAMYRCASSPGLAAGVNEQFFGPGTRLTVL.

The chain's CDR3 is CASRPDRTSSYEQYF. The CDR3 DNA reads TGTGCCAGCAGACCCGACCGTACGAGCTCCTACGAGCAGTACTTC. The J gene is TRBJ2-7, the V gene TRBV6-5; D unresolved. V lost 6 bases and J lost 0, with 15 bases in between. The CDR3 spans 15 residues. Germline-derived CDR1 and CDR2 are MNHEY and SVGAGI.

This clone has only a few counts. The chain joins TRBV9 to TRBJ1-1, with D maybe TRBD1 (6 bases). The CDR3 extends over 14 amino acids. Per the germline V gene, CDR1 is SGDLS and CDR2 is YYNGEE. The V and J ends lost 3 bases and 1 base respectively, with 10 bases between them. The CDR3 nucleotides read TGTGCCAGCAGCGCCCAGACAGGGAACACTGAAGCTTTCTTT. Encoded protein: CASSAQTGNTEAFF.

V is TRBV6-6 and J is TRBJ1-2; D gene unclear. The CDR3 loop spans 11 amino acids. V lost 7 bases, J lost 7 bases, and 10 bases lay in between. CDR1 MNHNY and CDR2 SVGAGI come from the germline V gene (reference sequence). The CDR3 nucleotides read TGTGCCAGCATGGGTAATAGTGGCTACACCTTC. It translates to CASMGNSGYTF.

This chain links TRBV6-6 with TRBJ1-5; D remains unclear. The V gene lost 0 bases and the J gene lost 4 bases, with 10 bases spanning the gap. This CDR3 is built from 15 residues. Germline V lookup: CDR1 MNHNY, CDR2 SVGAGI (reference sequence). For the CDR3, the DNA is TGTGCCAGCAGTTACTCGAAGGTCAGTAATCAGCCCCAGCATTTT. Encoded protein: CASSYSKVSNQPQHF.

This clone was seen just once. CDR3 DNA: TGCAGCGTAGGCACAGGGTTGGGGGGGACCCAGTACTTC. This encodes CSVGTGLGGTQYF. This sequence joins TRBV29-1 and TRBJ2-5; either TRBD1 or TRBD2 may supply D (6 bases each). This CDR3 contains 13 residues. CDR1 is SQVTM, CDR2 ANQGSEA, per germline. V was pared by 6 bases and J by 7 bases, with 18 bases between.

This clone was detected only once. Just one base apart from a much larger clone, this may be a read error. In the same sample, other DNA sequences code for this CDR3. V and J are TRBV28 and TRBJ1-5, with D unclear. This CDR3 is 14 amino acids long. V was cut by 6 bases and J by 3 bases, with 12 bases left in between. Germline V lookup: CDR1 MDHEN, CDR2 SYDVKM. The CDR3 here is CASRDDTNNQPQHF. CDR3 nucleotides: TGTGCCAGCAGAGACGACACCAACAATCAGCCCCAGCATTTT.

The rearrangement links TRBV6-5 to TRBJ1-6; D unclear. Germline V CDR1 and CDR2: MNHEY, SVGAGI. The CDR3 runs to 13 residues. Trimming cost V 2 bases and J 15 bases, with 14 bases left between them. CDR3 sequence: CASSYPGRSVLHF. In DNA form, the CDR3 reads TGTGCCAGCAGTTACCCCGGTCGTAGTGTCCTCCACTTT.